These T cell receptor beta chains were read from a single sample in a study of blood T cell repertoires in COVID-19. Produced via immunoSEQ multiplex PCR; TCRdb's table is partial and in-frame only. This table holds nearly 110,000 clones, approximately 88% found once. Material for sequencing was peripheral blood. The receptors derive from a man aged 35 to 55 with active or convalescent COVID-19. The CDR3 runs from the conserved cysteine through the conserved F or W. Each record gives: D gene, V gene, clone size, J gene, CDR3 DNA, CDR3 protein. D genes are given only for firm matches. Rows give clone size only sometimes, using once, few, many, or a class for an expanded clone.

TRBD2	TRBV5-4	-	TRBJ2-1	TGTGCCAGCAGCTTTGGGGGACTAGCGGGTAATGAGCAGTTCTTC	CASSFGGLAGNEQFF
-	TRBV4-1	-	TRBJ2-2	TGCGCCAGCAGCCAAGGGCTACAAACTATTCGCACCGGGGAGCTGTTTTTT	CASSQGLQTIRTGELFF
-	TRBV28	once	TRBJ1-5	TGTGCCAGCAACCGACATCTTAGCAATCAGCCCCAGCATTTT	CASNRHLSNQPQHF
-	TRBV6-4	-	TRBJ2-1	TGTGCCAGCAGTGAACTAGCAGATTACAATGAGCAGTTCTTC	CASSELADYNEQFF
-	TRBV7-3	-	TRBJ2-5	TGTGCCAGCAGCTTACTGGCGATGGGAGTAGGAGAGACCCAGTACTTC	CASSLLAMGVGETQYF
-	TRBV19	-	TRBJ1-2	TGTGCCAGTACCCTACTTGGAGGAGGGGACTATGGCTACACCTTC	CASTLLGGGDYGYTF
TRBD1	TRBV28	-	TRBJ1-4	TGTGCCAGCAGCGATCTGGGACAGGGAAAGGCAACTAATGAAAAACTGTTTTTT	CASSDLGQGKATNEKLFF
TRBD2	TRBV18	few	TRBJ2-7	TGTGCCAGCTCACCATCACTAGCGGGAGGTACCTACGAGCAGTACTTC	CASSPSLAGGTYEQYF
TRBD1	TRBV27	-	TRBJ2-6	TGTGCCAGCAGTTTCTCCTCCGGGACAGGGATCTCTGGGGCCAACGTCCTGACTTTC	CASSFSSGTGISGANVLTF
-	TRBV28	-	TRBJ1-1	TGTGCCAGCAGTTTTTCACAGTCCCTCATGAACACTGAAGCTTTCTTT	CASSFSQSLMNTEAFF
TRBD2	TRBV7-2	-	TRBJ2-7	TGTGCCAGCAGTAGGGACCCGGGGGCTCTAGCGGGAGTGTCTGCCGAGCAGTACTTC	CASSRDPGALAGVSAEQYF
TRBD1	TRBV28	few	TRBJ1-2	TGTGCCAGCAGTTCCTTAACCGGGACAGACTATGGCTACACCTTC	CASSSLTGTDYGYTF
-	TRBV14	-	TRBJ1-1	TGTGCCAGCAGCCCGACAGGGAACACTGAAGCTTTCTTT	CASSPTGNTEAFF
-	TRBV5-4	-	TRBJ1-4	TGTGCCAGCAGCCTGGGGGGAGCCGCTAATGAAAAACTGTTTTTT	CASSLGGAANEKLFF
-	TRBV3-1/TRBV3-2	-	TRBJ1-1	TGTGCCAGCAGCCATAGGGGTGTAGAAACTGAAGCTTTCTTT	CASSHRGVETEAFF
TRBD1	TRBV6-2/TRBV6-3	-	TRBJ1-2	TGTGCCAGCAGTTACGGTCTCTTCGGTCAGGGGGCGCGAGATGGCTACACCTTC	CASSYGLFGQGARDGYTF
-	TRBV5-1	-	TRBJ1-3	TGCGCCAGCAGCTTGGGGGCAGGGGCTGGAAACACCATATATTTT	CASSLGAGAGNTIYF
-	TRBV30	-	TRBJ2-3	TGTGCCTGGAGTGTAAATCTCGGGCCCGGGGGAACAGATACGCAGTATTTT	CAWSVNLGPGGTDTQYF
TRBD1	TRBV19	-	TRBJ2-5	TGTGCCAGTAGTGTAATACAGGGGACGGAGACCCAGTACTTC	CASSVIQGTETQYF
-	TRBV7-9	-	TRBJ2-2	TGTGCCAGCAGCCCGAGTTCCGGGGAGCTGTTTTTT	CASSPSSGELFF
TRBD2	TRBV5-1	once	TRBJ2-7	TGCGCCAGCAGCGCGGACGCCGGGACTATCGAGCAGTACTTC	CASSADAGTIEQYF
-	TRBV6-1	-	TRBJ2-3	TGTGCCAGCAGTGAAATCGGGGGCACAGATACGCAGTATTTT	CASSEIGGTDTQYF
-	TRBV27	-	TRBJ2-1	TGTGCCAGCAGTTTACTCTTTGAGTATGAGCAGTTCTTC	CASSLLFEYEQFF
-	TRBV5-1	-	TRBJ2-1	TGCGCCAGCAGTATAGCTACTGGCGATGAGCAGTTCTTC	CASSIATGDEQFF
TRBD1	TRBV30	-	TRBJ2-7	TGTGCCTGGAAAGCAGCAGGGGGCTCCTACGAGCAGTACTTC	CAWKAAGGSYEQYF
TRBD1	TRBV7-2	once	TRBJ1-4	TGTGCCAGCAGCTCTGGACAGGGGATTCGTGAAAAACTGTTTTTT	CASSSGQGIREKLFF
TRBD1	TRBV7-6	-	TRBJ2-7	TGTGCCAGCAGTCCCCTTGGACAGGGGTCCGGCGAGCAGTACTTC	CASSPLGQGSGEQYF
TRBD1	TRBV19	-	TRBJ1-1	TGTGCCAGTAGTATGGGGACAGGGGGCATGGCGGCTTTCTTT	CASSMGTGGMAAFF
TRBD1	TRBV5-1	-	TRBJ2-1	TGCGCCAGCAGCCCCGGGACAGGGAACAATGAGCAGTTCTTC	CASSPGTGNNEQFF
TRBD2	TRBV7-2	once	TRBJ2-3	TGTGCCAGCAGCTCCCCTAGCGGGGAACCTTCTACTAGCACAGATACGCAGTATTTT	CASSSPSGEPSTSTDTQYF
-	TRBV4-1	-	TRBJ1-1	TGCGCCAGCAGCCAAGATTCCGGAGCTGGCTTTCCTGAAGCTTTCTTT	CASSQDSGAGFPEAFF
TRBD1	TRBV19	few	TRBJ2-6	TGTGCCAGTAGTACCCACATGGGCGGGACAGGGGCTTCCTGGGCCAACGTCCTGACTTTC	CASSTHMGGTGASWANVLTF
TRBD2	TRBV5-1	-	TRBJ2-5	TGCGCCAGCAGCTCCCTGCGGGGGCAAGAGACCCAGTACTTC	CASSSLRGQETQYF
TRBD2	TRBV6-2/TRBV6-3	-	TRBJ2-1	TGTGCCAGCAGTTACGGACTAGCGGGAGGACCCTCGTACAATGAGCAGTTCTTC	CASSYGLAGGPSYNEQFF
-	TRBV12-3/TRBV12-4	-	TRBJ1-2	TGTGCCAGCAGCAATGGACAAGTAGGTGGCTACACCTTC	CASSNGQVGGYTF
TRBD1	TRBV9	-	TRBJ2-5	TGTGCCAGCAGCGTAGATGTCCGACAGGGAGCCCGCCAAGAGACCCAGTACTTC	CASSVDVRQGARQETQYF
TRBD2	TRBV5-5	-	TRBJ2-1	TGTGCCAGCAGCTTCTCGGCGGGAGGGGCGAATGAGCAGTTCTTC	CASSFSAGGANEQFF
-	TRBV7-2	once	TRBJ1-1	TGTGCCAGCAGCTCAAGTTACAGGGAAACACGATCACCGAATGCTGAAGCTTTCTTT	CASSSSYRETRSPNAEAFF
-	TRBV27	-	TRBJ1-6	TGTGCCAGCAGTTTAGGTCTTAGCTCCTATAATTCACCCCTCCACTTT	CASSLGLSSYNSPLHF
-	TRBV20-1	-	TRBJ1-1	TGCAGTGCTAAGGAGACGGGGGACGCTTTCTTT	CSAKETGDAFF
TRBD1	TRBV3-1/TRBV3-2	-	TRBJ1-2	TGTGCCAGCAGCCCCGGGAGGGGGCGCGGGAATGGCTACACCTTC	CASSPGRGRGNGYTF
-	TRBV3-1/TRBV3-2	once	TRBJ2-3	TGTGCCAGCAGCCAAGCCGGTACGCAGTATTTT	CASSQAGTQYF
-	TRBV2	-	TRBJ2-5	TGTGCCAGCATGAGTGGGCCCAGGGAGGTAGGTATCGAAGAGACCCAGTACTTC	CASMSGPREVGIEETQYF
TRBD1	TRBV2	-	TRBJ1-5	TGTGCCAGCAGCGGGACAGGGGGATTGAGCAATCAGCCCCAGCATTTT	CASSGTGGLSNQPQHF
-	TRBV7-3	once	TRBJ1-3	TGTGCCAGCAGCTACGCCAGTGGAAACACCATATATTTT	CASSYASGNTIYF
TRBD1	TRBV7-2	-	TRBJ2-7	TGTGCCAGCAGCTCCGGACAGGTGTGGAACGAGCAGTACTTC	CASSSGQVWNEQYF
-	TRBV28	-	TRBJ1-5	TGTGCCAGCAGGAAACAGGGAAGCAATCAGCCCCAGCATTTT	CASRKQGSNQPQHF
-	TRBV9	-	TRBJ2-7	TGTGCCAGCAGCGTAGGTGGTAGCTACGACTCCTACGAGCAGTACTTC	CASSVGGSYDSYEQYF
TRBD1	TRBV28	-	TRBJ1-3	TGTGCCAGCAGTCCACAGGGGCGCATGTTTGGAAACACCATATATTTT	CASSPQGRMFGNTIYF
-	TRBV19	-	TRBJ1-1	TGTGCCAGTAGTGTTCGCGAGGGGGATGGAGCTTTCTTT	CASSVREGDGAFF
TRBD1	TRBV19	once	TRBJ2-7	TGTGCCAGTAGTCTCGGACAGGGAACCTACGAGCAGTACTTC	CASSLGQGTYEQYF